The 9 T cell receptor beta chains below were found in one sample sequenced in a study of blood T cells in healthy people across ages. Primers used in a second PCR of roughly 6 to 11 cycles were a sample-barcoded 5' primer and a J-beta primer mix. TCRdb processed the 5' RACE reads anew with MiXCR; each CDR3 protein has one entry. The profile shows 1,500,000 or so distinct CDR3 sequences, roughly 64% of them singletons. The sequencing sample was made of blood. The receptor set was obtained from a man between 18 and 29 years old in good health.

Ten or more counts support this clonotype. This chain links TRBV7-2 with TRBJ2-6; D is ambiguous. The V end was cut by 1 base, the J end by 3 bases, with 4 bases between. The CDR3 totals 14 residues. In germline, CDR1 is SGHTA, CDR2 FQGNSA. The CDR3 DNA is TGTGCCAGCAGCTTAGATGGTGGGGCCAACGTCCTGACTTTC. It codes for CASSLDGGANVLTF.

The chain joins TRBV11-2 to TRBJ2-6; D is undetermined. CDR1 is SGHAT and CDR2 is FQNNGV in the germline V gene. This CDR3 contains 13 residues. With 9 bases removed from V and 0 bases from J, the gap between germline ends came to 6 bases. CDR3 nucleotide sequence: TGTGCCAGTATGAGCTCTGGGGCCAACGTCCTGACTTTC. Encoded protein: CASMSSGANVLTF.

This sequence joins TRBV7-2 and TRBJ2-4; 10 bases line up with TRBD1. CDR1 and CDR2 from the germline V gene are SGHTA and FQGNSA. V shed 6 bases, J shed 13 bases, and the junction held 15 bases outside the gene matches. The CDR3 runs to 15 residues. The CDR3 DNA reads as TGTGCCAGCAGGGCAACCGGGACAGGGGAGGGAGAGCAGTACTTC. This translates into CASRATGTGEGEQYF.

This chain links TRBV24-1 with TRBJ2-3, with D hard to call. Trimming took off 5 bases at V and 2 bases at J, with 10 bases between the two ends. The CDR3 is 14 amino acids. Germline V gene data show CDR1 as KGHDR and CDR2 as SFDVKD. For the CDR3, the DNA is TGTGCCACCAGTGGGGATCCCCACACAGATACGCAGTATTTT. It encodes CATSGDPHTDTQYF.

This sequence joins TRBV4-1 and TRBJ2-7; D is perhaps TRBD1 (5 bases). The CDR3 has 13 residues. Trimming pared 6 bases from V and 3 bases from J, leaving 12 bases between. Per the germline V gene, CDR1 is MGHRA and CDR2 is YSYEKL. The CDR3 sequence: CASRGDSYYEQYF. As DNA, the CDR3 is TGCGCCAGCAGGGGTGACAGTTACTACGAGCAGTACTTC.

This chain uses TRBV12-5 with TRBJ2-1, with 12 bases fitting TRBD1. Germline trimming cut 4 bases from V and 8 bases from J; bases unmatched to any gene: 3. Germline V CDR1 and CDR2: LGHNT, FRNRAP. This CDR3 is built from 14 residues. CDR3 protein: CASGSGQGADEQFF. The CDR3 coding sequence is TGTGCTAGTGGTTCGGGACAGGGGGCCGATGAGCAGTTCTTC.

The chain is built from TRBV12-3 or TRBV12-4 and TRBJ1-4; D not certain. The CDR3 is 14 amino acids. With 5 bases removed from V and 0 bases from J, the gap between germline ends came to 7 bases. The CDR3 reads CASSEWATNEKLFF. The CDR3 nucleotides read TGTGCCAGCAGTGAATGGGCAACTAATGAAAAACTGTTTTTT.

The chain combines TRBV7-9 with TRBJ2-2; the D gene is possibly TRBD2 (8 bases). Germline-derived CDR1 and CDR2 are SEHNR and FQNEAQ (reference sequence). CDR3 length equals 17 residues. Trimming left V 2 bases short and J 1 base short, with 14 bases between. The CDR3 protein is CASSLREGQLNTGELFF. DNA for the CDR3: TGTGCCAGCAGCTTACGGGAGGGACAGCTGAACACCGGGGAGCTGTTTTTT.

The chain joins TRBV20-1 to TRBJ2-3; no reliable D call. V gave up 3 bases and J gave up 2 bases, with 12 bases separating them. The CDR3 extends over 14 amino acids. Germline V gene sequence: CDR1 DFQATT, CDR2 SNEGSKA (reference sequence). CDR3 nucleotides: TGCAGTGCTAGTGGCTCCTTCGACACAGATACGCAGTATTTT. Residues: CSASGSFDTDTQYF.